The 30 T cell receptor beta chains given below trace back to one sample, sequenced in a study of tumor-infiltrating lymphocytes in primary liver carcinoma. Co-extraction of both nucleic acids (RNA and DNA) used roughly 18-34 mg of unsorted bulk tissue. A primer matching the constant region was used to make TCR beta cDNA from about 500 ng of total RNA. Researchers made the TCR beta libraries by running three nested multiplex PCR rounds with slightly modified ARM-PCR. Running about 11 cycles apiece, the first two PCR rounds relied on TRBV1-TRBV30 forward primers together with a C-beta reverse primer. Using its own MiXCR run on the multiplex PCR reads, TCRdb lists one record per CDR3 protein. This sample has tens of thousands of distinct CDR3 sequences; roughly two thirds occur once, and the top ten carry less than 30%. What was sequenced was tumor-adjacent normal liver tissue. All receptors come from a man aged 40-49 years with primary liver carcinoma and hepatitis B virus infection.

In this sample, this clonotype turned up many times. The chain combines TRBV11-2 with TRBJ2-5; D not resolved. Per the germline V gene, CDR1 is SGHAT and CDR2 is FQNNGV. This CDR3 has 13 residues. V was clipped by 0 bases and J by 5 bases, with 7 bases between them. The CDR3 bases are TGTGCCAGCAGCTTAGATTTTCTGGAGACCCAGTACTTC. Translated: CASSLDFLETQYF.

Only a few counts were recorded for this clonotype. This chain links TRBV29-1 with TRBJ1-1; no firm D call. With 1 base removed from V and 1 base from J, the gap between germline ends came to 7 bases. The CDR3 covers 13 residues. Germline lookup yields CDR1 SQVTM and CDR2 ANQGSEA. The CDR3 DNA reads TGCAGCGTTGAAGCCACTCGGAACACTGAAGCTTTCTTT. Amino acids: CSVEATRNTEAFF.

As for this clonotype: At one end, the junction sequence differs from germline, possibly due to a read error. CDR3 nucleotides: TGTGCCAGCAGCTTAGTCACTAGCGGGAGAAACAATGAGCGGTTCTTC. Translating gives CASSLVTSGRNNERFF. J is TRBJ2-1 and V is TRBV7-9, with 11 bases matching TRBD2. This CDR3 has 16 amino acids. CDR1 and CDR2 (germline): SEHNR, FQNEAQ (reference sequence).

This clonotype was seen a few times. This rearrangement joins TRBV6-5 to TRBJ2-3; the match to TRBD1 covers 9 bases. In germline, CDR1 is MNHEY, CDR2 SVGAGI. This CDR3 contains 17 residues. J gave up 2 bases and V 2 bases, and 8 bases lay outside the gene matches. CDR3: CASSYGRTGGLTDTQYF. CDR3 nucleotide sequence: TGTGCCAGCAGTTACGGTCGTACAGGGGGCCTCACAGATACGCAGTATTTT.

To note about this clonotype: The junction and the germline gene differ at one end; a read error may be behind it. V is TRBV4-1 and J is TRBJ2-7; perhaps TRBD2 as D (6 bases). The CDR3 totals 16 residues. Looked up from germline, CDR1 is MGHRA and CDR2 is YSYEKL. CDR3 amino acids: CASSQVLGRDGYEQNF. The CDR3, as DNA: TGCGCTAGCAGCCAAGTTTTAGGGCGGGATGGATACGAGCAGAACTTC.

As regards this clonotype: The conserved closing phenylalanine or tryptophan is absent in this CDR3, likely reflecting a read error. The chain recombines TRBV11-1 with TRBJ2-2, with D perhaps matching TRBD1 or TRBD2 (5 bases each). Germline-derived CDR1 and CDR2 are SGHAT and FQDESV (reference sequence). CDR3 length: 13 residues. CDR3 DNA: TGTGCCAGCAGCTTAGTACGTTTTGGGGACCTGTTTCTT. Protein: CASSLVRFGDLFL.

Points on this clonotype: This is likely a read error, given that the CDR3 carries no conserved phenylalanine or tryptophan at its end. The chain carries TRBV6-2 or TRBV6-3 and TRBJ2-1; D may be TRBD1 or TRBD2 (5 bases each). This CDR3 spans 14 amino acids. Germline V gene sequence: CDR1 MNHEY, CDR2 SVGEGT. DNA for the CDR3: TGTGTCAGCAGGGCCAGCGGTCGTCGGGATGAGCAGTTCATC. Encoded protein: CVSRASGRRDEQFI.

This clonotype was counted ten times or more. The V and J genes are TRBV12-3 or TRBV12-4 and TRBJ2-7; 10 positions agree with TRBD1. This CDR3 has 15 residues. With V trimmed by 1 base and J by 3 bases, 3 bases remained unmatched. The CDR3 DNA is TGTGCCAGCAGTTTAGGACAGGGGGCCAACTACGAGCAGTACTTC. Its translation: CASSLGQGANYEQYF.

To note about this clonotype: Germline is not matched at one junction end, which may reflect a read error. The genes are TRBV6-2 or TRBV6-3 and TRBJ2-6, with 7 bases aligning to TRBD1. The CDR3 runs 17 residues. Germline V gives CDR1 MNHEY, CDR2 SVGEGT. In DNA form, the CDR3 reads TGTGCCGGCAGTAGGACAGGCCCTATCTCTAGGGCCAACGTCCTGACTTTC. Protein sequence: CAGSRTGPISRANVLTF.

This clonotype was recorded at least ten times. The chain is built from TRBV10-3 and TRBJ1-1; D possibly corresponds to TRBD1 (6 bases). The CDR3 length is 14 residues. Trimming stripped 6 bases from V and 3 bases from J, with 14 bases between. CDR1 ENHRY and CDR2 SYGVKD come from the germline V gene. Here the CDR3 DNA reads TGTGCCATCAGGGACCGGCAGGGGTACACTGAAGCTTTCTTT. It translates to CAIRDRQGYTEAFF.

The chain links TRBV11-2 to TRBJ1-1; TRBD1 might be the D (6 bases). Germline V gene lookup returns CDR1 SGHAT and CDR2 FQNNGV. Trimming cost V 5 bases and J 5 bases, with 18 bases left between them. The CDR3 consists of 15 residues. As DNA, the CDR3 is TGTGCCAGCAGCCCCAGGGGAGGAAGAGTTACTGAAGCTTTCTTT. The encoded protein is CASSPRGGRVTEAFF.

Comment on this clonotype: A junction end diverges from the germline sequence, so it may reflect a read error. The rearrangement joins TRBV12-3 or TRBV12-4 to TRBJ2-7; 11 nucleotides align to TRBD1. The CDR3 is made up of 15 amino acids. The CDR3 bases are TGTGCCAGTAGTATGGGGACAGGGGGGTCCTACAAGCAGTACTTC. It codes for CASSMGTGGSYKQYF.

This clonotype was found once. The junction does not match germline at one end; this may be a read error. The genes are TRBV4-2 and TRBJ2-2, with TRBD2 identical over 12 bases. Germline CDR1 LGHNA, CDR2 YNFKEQ. CDR3 size: 19 residues. CDR3 amino acids: CASSRVSGLAGSRTGELLF. Here the CDR3 DNA reads TGTGCCAGCAGCCGAGTGAGTGGACTAGCGGGATCCCGGACCGGGGAGTTGTTGTTT.

A remark on this clonotype: Since a much larger clone is just one base distant, this may be a read error. V is TRBV28 and J is TRBJ2-5; 8 bases line up with TRBD2. Looked up from germline, CDR1 is MDHEN and CDR2 is SYDVKM. The junction had 11 bases not matched to a gene; V was cut back by 3 bases and J by 5 bases. This CDR3 comprises 16 residues. The chain's CDR3 is CASSFNGAGRAETQYF. CDR3 nucleotide sequence: TGTGCCAGCAGTTTTAATGGTGCCGGGAGGGCTGAGACCCAGTACTTC. The whole variable domain, remainder taken from reference TRBV28 and TRBJ2-5, is DVKVTQSSRYLVKRTGEKVFLECVQDMDHENMFWYRQDPGLGLRLIYFSYDVKMKEKGDIPEGYSVSREKKERFSLILESASTNQTSMYLCASSFNGAGRAETQYFGPGTRLLVL.

In regard to this clonotype: Germline and junction disagree at one end, which may indicate a read error. The CDR3 bases are TGTGCCAGCAGCCCGGTCAGCGGGACTTCCTACGATCAGTACTTC. Amino acids: CASSPVSGTSYDQYF. The chain is built from TRBV5-5 and TRBJ2-7; TRBD2 matches at 7 bases. CDR1 is SGHKS and CDR2 is YYEKEE in the germline V gene (reference sequence). The CDR3 has 15 amino acids.

About this clonotype: One junction end disagrees with the germline gene, perhaps due to a read error. This chain uses TRBV28 with TRBJ2-7, with D perhaps TRBD2 (5 bases). CDR3 length: 18 residues. Germline V CDR1 and CDR2: MDHEN, SYDVKM. CDR3 loop: CANSPLFAGERLSYEQYF. CDR3 DNA: TGTGCCAACAGTCCATTATTTGCTGGGGAACGACTATCCTACGAGCAGTACTTC.

The chain couples TRBV7-9 to TRBJ2-1; tentatively, D is TRBD1 (5 bases). Germline V gives CDR1 SEHNR, CDR2 FQNEAQ (reference sequence). The CDR3 contains 13 residues. V was clipped by 6 bases and J by 8 bases, with 14 bases between them. The CDR3 DNA sequence: TGTGCCAGCAGTTCAGTAGGGGTGGATGAGCAGTTCTTC. Amino acids: CASSSVGVDEQFF.

To note about this clonotype: At one boundary the junction diverges from the germline segment, which might be a read error. The chain combines TRBV10-3 with TRBJ2-2; tentative D call: TRBD2 (5 bases). CDR3 length: 14 amino acids. Germline V lookup: CDR1 ENHRY, CDR2 SYGVKD. CDR3 region: CAINRIANTGELFF. In DNA form, the CDR3 reads TGTGCCATCAATAGGATCGCGAACACCGGGGAGCTATTTTTT.

There are many counts of this clonotype. The chain is built from TRBV29-1 and TRBJ2-7, with D hard to call. This CDR3 region has 11 residues. Deletions cut 4 bases from V and 2 bases from J, with 6 bases between. The V gene's germline CDR1 is SQVTM and CDR2 ANQGSEA. The CDR3 is CSVGVTYEQYF. The DNA of the CDR3 is TGCAGCGTTGGAGTTACCTACGAGCAGTACTTC.

A remark on this clonotype: Likely a read error: the CDR3 ends without its conserved phenylalanine or tryptophan. No DNA is shown, since the ends of the CDR3 on it are uncertain; the CDR3 is the one TCRdb lists. This chain's CDR3 is CGSSSLAGASLEQYL. J is TRBJ2-7 and V is TRBV11-2; TRBD2 is the table's D call, not checked against the DNA. From its first to its last residue, the CDR3 has 15 amino acids. Germline lookup yields CDR1 SGHAT and CDR2 FQNNGV.

Concerning this clonotype itself: This sequence may be a read error, since a much larger clone differs from it by one base. This chain connects TRBV19 to TRBJ2-7; possibly TRBD1 for D (6 bases). The CDR3 is 13 amino acids. Per germline, CDR1 LNHDA and CDR2 SQIVND (reference sequence). CDR3 bases: TGTGCCAGTAGTATTAACAGGGCCTACGAGCAGCACTTC. It encodes CASSINRAYEQHF.

As regards this clonotype: The junction departs from the called germline gene at one end, perhaps through a read error. V and J are TRBV12-3 or TRBV12-4 and TRBJ2-2, with D possibly called TRBD1 or TRBD2 (5 bases each). The CDR3 sequence is 17 residues long. This chain's CDR3 is CASSVGTPVIGTGEMFF. The CDR3 DNA is TGTGCCAGCAGCGTCGGGACCCCCGTCATAGGTACCGGGGAGATGTTTTTT.

This clonotype occurred once. V usage is TRBV5-5 and J usage is TRBJ2-2; D is uncertain. Germline lookup yields CDR1 SGHKS and CDR2 YYEKEE (reference sequence). The CDR3 loop spans 17 amino acids. The V end was cut by 0 bases, the J end by 3 bases, with 15 bases between. CDR3 nucleotides: TGTGCCAGCAGCTTGGGGGTTACCATGCTCGACACCGGGGAGCTGTTTTTT. It yields the protein CASSLGVTMLDTGELFF.

This clonotype appeared many times. J is TRBJ2-2 and V is TRBV12-3 or TRBV12-4, with 9 bases that match TRBD1. V was pared by 3 bases and J by 5 bases, with 4 bases of the junction left unmatched. The CDR3 is 15 amino acids. The CDR3 here is CASSLGQGATGELFF. The CDR3 DNA follows: TGTGCCAGCAGTTTGGGACAGGGTGCGACCGGGGAGCTGTTTTTT.

The chain uses TRBV4-1 and TRBJ2-3, with no clear D. V was trimmed by 2 bases and J by 0 bases, leaving 21 bases between them. Germline V gives CDR1 MGHRA, CDR2 YSYEKL. The CDR3 is made up of 19 amino acids. The DNA for the CDR3 is TGCGCCAGCAGCCAATCCACAGCGCCGTCTACGTATAGCACAGATACGCAGTATTTT. This sequence encodes CASSQSTAPSTYSTDTQYF.

The chain couples TRBV11-2 to TRBJ2-3; D not certain. CDR3 length: 13 amino acids. Germline lookup yields CDR1 SGHAT and CDR2 FQNNGV. V lost 0 bases, J lost 1 base, and 2 bases lay in between. As DNA, the CDR3 is TGTGCCAGCAGCTTAGAGGGCACAGATACGCAGTATTTT. Translating gives CASSLEGTDTQYF.

This clonotype was detected a few times. The CDR3 carries no conserved terminal phenylalanine or tryptophan, so it likely arises from a read error. The V call is TRBV6-6, the J call TRBJ1-1; TRBD1 aligns across 8 bases. CDR1 and CDR2 from the germline V gene are MNHNY and SVGAGI (reference sequence). The CDR3 is made up of 13 amino acids. V lost 6 bases and J lost 5; bases outside the gene matches: 5. The CDR3: CASSTGGTTEAFS. The DNA of the CDR3 is TGTGCCAGCAGCACAGGGGGAACTACTGAAGCTTTCTCT.

This clonotype was counted a single time. One end of the junction varies from germline; a read error may be responsible. The J gene is TRBJ1-1, the V gene TRBV5-1; no clear D. Germline CDR1 reads SGHRS; CDR2 reads YFSETQ. This CDR3 comprises 16 residues. CDR3 in amino acids: CASRPTPLGSNTEALF. CDR3 nucleotides: TGCGCCAGCAGGCCCACCCCATTGGGGTCGAACACTGAAGCTCTCTTT. The whole variable domain, filled in from reference TRBV5-1 and TRBJ1-1, reads KAGVTQTPRYLIKTRGQQVTLSCSPISGHRSVSWYQQTPGQGLQFLFEYFSETQRNKGNFPGRFSGRQFSNSRSEMNVSTLELGDSALYLCASRPTPLGSNTEALFGQGTRLTVV.

The chain joins TRBV12-3 or TRBV12-4 to TRBJ1-4; D is perhaps TRBD1 (5 bases). This CDR3 spans 13 amino acids. The V gene lost 6 bases and the J gene lost 12 bases, with 17 bases spanning the gap. The CDR3 spells CASSLAGTGQLFF. DNA for the CDR3: TGTGCCAGCAGCTTGGCAGGGACTGGACAACTGTTTTTT.

On this clonotype itself: Without the conserved terminal phenylalanine or tryptophan, this CDR3 likely stems from a read error. This chain joins TRBV5-5 and TRBJ2-3; either TRBD1 or TRBD2 may supply D (5 bases each). This CDR3 has 15 amino acids. Germline V gene sequence: CDR1 SGHKS, CDR2 YYEKEE (reference sequence). Trimming took off 5 bases at V and 6 bases at J, with 19 bases between the two ends. CDR3 loop: CASRGTGTYTDTQYS. The CDR3 DNA sequence: TGTGCCAGCAGAGGGACCGGTACCTACACTGATACGCAGTATTCT.